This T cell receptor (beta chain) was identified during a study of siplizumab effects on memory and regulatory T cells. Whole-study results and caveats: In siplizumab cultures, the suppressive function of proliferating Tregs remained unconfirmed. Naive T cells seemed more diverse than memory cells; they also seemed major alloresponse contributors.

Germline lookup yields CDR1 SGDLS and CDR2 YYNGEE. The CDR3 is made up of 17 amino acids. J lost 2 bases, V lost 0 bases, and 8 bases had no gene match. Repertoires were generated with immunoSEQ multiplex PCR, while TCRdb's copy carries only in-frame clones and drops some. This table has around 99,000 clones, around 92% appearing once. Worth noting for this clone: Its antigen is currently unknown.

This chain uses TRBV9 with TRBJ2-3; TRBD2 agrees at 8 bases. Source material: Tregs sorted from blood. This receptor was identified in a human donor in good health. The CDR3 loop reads CASSVAWRGVNTDTQYF. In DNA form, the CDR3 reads TGTGCCAGCAGCGTAGCTTGGCGGGGGGTCAACACAGATACGCAGTATTTT.